This T cell receptor (beta chain) originates from a study of regulatory T cells in long-lasting Graves disease. The time point here: newly diagnosed GD, antithyroid drugs for less than 3 months. Extracted PBMC RNA gave rise to the TCR library. Staff drew approximately 9.3 milliliters of peripheral blood into EDTA tubes. Arm-PCR of CDR3 regions with iRepertoire HTBI primers generated TCR beta libraries. TCRdb re-analysed the multiplex PCR reads in MiXCR, keeping a single row per CDR3 protein. The profile shows 540,000 or so distinct CDR3 sequences, approximately 15% of them singletons. This clonotype was seen repeatedly, ten times or more. These data were likewise used in another study, on T cells in Graves' hyperthyroidism and ophthalmopathy. According to that study: First-round RT-PCR of the TCR CDR3 relied on the HTBI primer set.

The sequences come from peripheral blood mononuclear cells (PBMCs), collected at new diagnosis, from a patient treated with antithyroid drugs. This TCR derives from a young man with Graves disease.

The CDR3 DNA is TGTGCCAGCAGTCCCTCGACAGGGGCCTACGAGCAGTACTTC. Encoded protein: CASSPSTGAYEQYF. The gene calls are TRBV28 and TRBJ2-7, with 8 bases lining up with TRBD1. The germline V gene has CDR1 MDHEN and CDR2 SYDVKM. This CDR3 contains 14 residues. V gave up 5 bases and J gave up 2 bases; unmatched junction bases: 5.